This T cell receptor (beta chain) emerged from a study of shared clonotypes between healthy human individuals. Germline CDR1 is LNHDA and CDR2 is SQIVND (reference sequence). This CDR3 region has 13 residues. The V end lost 5 bases, the J end lost 1 base, and 9 bases lay between the germline ends. TCRdb's copy holds only in-frame clones and misses some; the assay was immunoSEQ multiplex PCR. Among 2,500,000 or so clones listed, over 85% were seen once. Memory CD4+ cells were the fraction left after CD45RA+ naive selection. This clone has just one count. Its antigen is not identified. Study-wide points: Memory subsets generally showed smaller estimated richness than naive subsets did.

Sequenced material: naive CD4+ T cells from PBMCs. Stated subset: CD45RA+ positively selected. This chain links TRBV19 with TRBJ2-7; D is uncertain. The sequence was collected from a young man in good health. Some clones in this sample may be carry-over from other donors' samples. The CDR3, as DNA: TGTGCCAGTAGTTCCCGGACGTCCTACGAGCAGTACTTC. Translating it yields CASSSRTSYEQYF.